The present entry profiles one T cell receptor beta chain with its context. Its specificity is unknown. This specimen belongs to a study of OX40 agonist ivuxolimab in advanced cancers. Study at large: Patients took ivuxolimab, an agonistic anti-OX40 (CD134) antibody.

Assay: immunoSEQ multiplex PCR; the TCRdb copy retains only in-frame clones and omits some. The data hold about 82,000 clones, with about 85% observed a single time. The CDR3 loop spans 16 amino acids. The germline V gene has CDR1 LGHNA and CDR2 YNFKEQ. V was trimmed by 0 bases and J by 2 bases, leaving 12 bases between them. Study-wide findings and caveats: CD8+ T cells were the subset that, on average, had more expanded clones than CD4+.

The genes are TRBV4-2 and TRBJ2-3; a weak D match, TRBD2 (5 bases). The sequencing used CD4+ or CD8+ T cells sorted from blood, collected in a trial of the OX40 agonist ivuxolimab. This receptor was identified in an adult with an advanced solid tumor such as melanoma, head and neck, liver or kidney cancer. The CDR3 loop reads CASSQDRRGPTDTQYF. Written as DNA, the CDR3 is TGTGCCAGCAGCCAAGATCGTCGAGGGCCCACAGATACGCAGTATTTT.